Described below is a single TCR beta chain sequence and its context. In the authors' methods: Estimates of nucleated cell counts were drawn from the amplification of reference gene primers. TCRdb's table, derived via immunoSEQ multiplex PCR, lists solely in-frame clones and lacks some. That table is the source of V, J and clone size, and D and trimming were worked out from the DNA. This sample has hundreds of thousands of clones, with about 88% found just once. This sample is part of a study of blood T cell repertoires in COVID-19. Study information: There were acute and convalescent COVID-19 samples, and they came from the United States, Italy and Spain. T cells, B-cell-depleted T cells, or PBMCs supplied cDNA or gDNA.

Trimming removed 10 bases from V and 2 bases from J, with 3 bases in between. The CDR3 has 9 amino acids. The chain links TRBV23-1 to TRBJ2-7; D unclear. TRBV23-1 is recorded as an ORF, its role being uncertain. This clonotype was sampled from a man aged 70-80 years with acute or convalescent COVID-19. The sample taken for sequencing was peripheral blood. The DNA of the CDR3 is TGCGCCACAACCTACGAGCAGTACTTC. It specifies CATTYEQYF.